This TCR beta chain is from a study of early T cells in non-severe SARS-CoV-2 infection. Study-level background: Sequencing of unsorted whole blood was done on bulk RNA, leaving chains unpaired.

This clonotype appeared many times. Its antigen is still unknown. Attached unique molecular identifiers marked individual cDNA molecules. TCRdb called the 5' RACE reads again in MiXCR, with one record for every CDR3 protein. The table lists tens of thousands of distinct CDR3 sequences, less than 8% of them singletons, with around 7% in the top ten. The study's findings and limits: Reliance on VDJdb matching favored anti-spike CD8 responses; private and CD4 specificities were missed.

CDR1 and CDR2 (germline): DFQATT, SNEGSKA (reference sequence). The length of the CDR3 is 13 residues. Unmatched junction bases numbered 6, after V lost 6 bases and J lost 4 bases. The sequence was collected from an adult who was a healthcare worker with PCR-confirmed SARS-CoV-2 infection or an uninfected control (not recorded which). J is TRBJ2-5 and V is TRBV20-1; 9 nucleotides align to TRBD1. The sample consisted of whole blood. The CDR3 reads CSANRDRAETQYF. For the CDR3, the DNA is TGCAGTGCCAACAGGGACAGGGCAGAGACCCAGTACTTC.